One TCR beta chain is described in this entry. Its antigen is still unknown. This sample was taken from a study of early T cells in non-severe SARS-CoV-2 infection. For the study at large: Investigators sequenced bulk RNA drawn from unsorted whole blood, and chains remained unpaired.

Individual cDNA molecules carried attached unique molecular identifiers. TCRdb redid the calling of the 5' RACE reads with MiXCR, one entry per CDR3 protein. The repertoire holds 75,000 to 100,000 distinct CDR3 sequences, with around 14% as singletons. Germline assignment: CDR1 SGHAT and CDR2 FQDESV (reference sequence). The V gene lost 5 bases and the J gene lost 5 bases, with 15 bases spanning the gap. The CDR3 contains 14 residues. General study points: Matching against VDJdb likely underestimated virus-specific expansions, favoring anti-spike CD8.

The chain uses TRBV11-1 and TRBJ1-2; no clear D gene. The source material was whole blood. This TCR derives from an adult who was a healthcare worker with PCR-confirmed SARS-CoV-2 infection or an uninfected control (not recorded which). As DNA, the CDR3 is TGTGCCAGCAGCCCAGACGAGGCCTCTTATGGCTACACCTTC. The encoded protein is CASSPDEASYGYTF. Full variable domain (rest looked up from reference TRBV11-1 and TRBJ1-2): EAEVAQSPRYKITEKSQAVAFWCDPISGHATLYWYRQILGQGPELLVQFQDESVVDDSQLPKDRFSAERLKGVDSTLKIQPAELGDSAMYLCASSPDEASYGYTFGSGTRLTVV.